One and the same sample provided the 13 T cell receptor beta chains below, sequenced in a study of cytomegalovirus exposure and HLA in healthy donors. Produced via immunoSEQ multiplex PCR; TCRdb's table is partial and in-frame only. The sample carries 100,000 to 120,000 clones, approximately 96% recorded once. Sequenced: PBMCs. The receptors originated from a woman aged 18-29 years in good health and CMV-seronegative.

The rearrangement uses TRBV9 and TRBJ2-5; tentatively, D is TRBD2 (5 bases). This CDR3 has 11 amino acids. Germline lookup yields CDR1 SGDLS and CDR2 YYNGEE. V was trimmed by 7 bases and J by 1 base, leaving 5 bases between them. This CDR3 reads CASGGQETQYF. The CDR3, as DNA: TGTGCCAGCGGAGGCCAAGAGACCCAGTACTTC.

DNA for the CDR3: TGTGCCTGGAGTGTACGGGGGGGCAATCAGCCCCAGCATTTT. Protein: CAWSVRGGNQPQHF. This chain uses TRBV30 with TRBJ1-5; tentative D call: TRBD1 (5 bases). The length of the CDR3 is 14 residues. Germline V CDR1 and CDR2: GTSNPN, SVGIG (reference sequence). V dropped 0 bases and J dropped 2 bases, with 8 bases sitting between them.

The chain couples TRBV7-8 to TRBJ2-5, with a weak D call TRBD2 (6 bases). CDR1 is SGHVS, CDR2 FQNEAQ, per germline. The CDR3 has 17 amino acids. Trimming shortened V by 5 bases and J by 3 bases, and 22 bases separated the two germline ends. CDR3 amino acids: CASSPTSGVAGKETQYF. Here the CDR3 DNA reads TGTGCCAGCAGCCCAACGTCGGGGGTGGCAGGGAAAGAGACCCAGTACTTC.

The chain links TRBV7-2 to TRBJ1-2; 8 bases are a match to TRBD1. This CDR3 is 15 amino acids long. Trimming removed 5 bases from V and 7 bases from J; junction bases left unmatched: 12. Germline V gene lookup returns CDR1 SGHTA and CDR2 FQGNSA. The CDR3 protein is CASSRSRDRSSGYTF. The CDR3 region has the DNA TGTGCCAGCAGCCGTAGCCGGGACAGGTCCTCTGGCTACACCTTC.

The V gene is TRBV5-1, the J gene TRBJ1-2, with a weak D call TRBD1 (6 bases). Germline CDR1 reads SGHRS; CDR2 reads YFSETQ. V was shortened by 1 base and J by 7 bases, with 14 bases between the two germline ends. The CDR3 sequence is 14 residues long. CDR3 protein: CASSLSGEPTGYTF. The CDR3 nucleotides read TGCGCCAGCAGCTTGTCAGGGGAACCGACTGGCTACACCTTC.

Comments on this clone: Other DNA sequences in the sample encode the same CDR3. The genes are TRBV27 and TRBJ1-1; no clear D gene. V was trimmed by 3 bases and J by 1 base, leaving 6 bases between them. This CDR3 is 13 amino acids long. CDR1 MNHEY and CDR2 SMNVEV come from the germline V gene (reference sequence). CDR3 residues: CASSFPGNTEAFF. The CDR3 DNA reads TGTGCCAGCAGTTTCCCGGGGAACACTGAAGCTTTCTTT.

The CDR3: CASSSIRAHEQYF. The CDR3 nucleotides read TGTGCCAGCAGCTCGATCAGGGCCCACGAGCAGTACTTC. V gene TRBV5-6 combines with J gene TRBJ2-5; a weak D match, TRBD1 (5 bases). Matching the DNA end better, TRBJ2-7 makes the J call doubtful. The germline V gene has CDR1 SGHDT and CDR2 YYEEEE. This CDR3 spans 13 amino acids.

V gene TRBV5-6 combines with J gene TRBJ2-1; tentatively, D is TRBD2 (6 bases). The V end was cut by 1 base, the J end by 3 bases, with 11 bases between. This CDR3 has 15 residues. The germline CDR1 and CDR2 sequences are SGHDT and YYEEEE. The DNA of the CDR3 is TGTGCCAGCAGCTTGCGGGGGTTTGTCTACAATGAGCAGTTCTTC. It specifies CASSLRGFVYNEQFF.

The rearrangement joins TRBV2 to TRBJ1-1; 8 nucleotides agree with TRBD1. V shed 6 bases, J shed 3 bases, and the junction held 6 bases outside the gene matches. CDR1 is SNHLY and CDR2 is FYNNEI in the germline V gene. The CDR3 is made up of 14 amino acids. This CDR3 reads CASSDRGQHTEAFF. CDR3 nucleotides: TGTGCCAGCAGCGACAGGGGACAGCACACTGAAGCTTTCTTT.

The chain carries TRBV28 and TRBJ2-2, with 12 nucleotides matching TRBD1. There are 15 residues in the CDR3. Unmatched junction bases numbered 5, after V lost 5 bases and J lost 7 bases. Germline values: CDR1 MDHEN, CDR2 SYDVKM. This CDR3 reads CASSLGQGAIGELFF. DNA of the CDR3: TGTGCCAGCAGTCTGGGACAGGGGGCGATCGGGGAGCTGTTTTTT. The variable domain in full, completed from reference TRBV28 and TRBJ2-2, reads DVKVTQSSRYLVKRTGEKVFLECVQDMDHENMFWYRQDPGLGLRLIYFSYDVKMKEKGDIPEGYSVSREKKERFSLILESASTNQTSMYLCASSLGQGAIGELFFGEGSRLTVL.

The CDR3 is CASLTPSGGAEETQYF. The CDR3 DNA reads TGTGCCAGCCTAACGCCCAGCGGGGGGGCGGAAGAGACCCAGTACTTC. The rearrangement joins TRBV7-9 to TRBJ2-5; 10 bases fit TRBD2. V dropped 8 bases and J dropped 3; count of bases not matched to a gene: 12. The CDR3 extends over 16 amino acids. CDR1 SEHNR and CDR2 FQNEAQ come from the germline V gene (reference sequence).

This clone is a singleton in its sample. CDR3 bases: TGTGCCAGCAGCCAAGCAGGGACAGATACGCAGTATTTT. Encoded protein: CASSQAGTDTQYF. The chain has TRBV11-3 and TRBJ2-3; D possibly corresponds to TRBD1 (5 bases). Germline CDR1 reads SGHNT; CDR2 reads YENEEA. The CDR3 runs to 13 residues. The V end was cut by 5 bases, the J end by 3 bases, with 9 bases between.

The CDR3 DNA follows: TGTGCCAGTAAACCGGGACTAGCCGCAAATGAGCAGTTCTTC. The encoded protein is CASKPGLAANEQFF. The rearrangement links TRBV19 to TRBJ2-1; 9 bases match TRBD2. The length of the CDR3 is 14 residues. CDR1 is LNHDA, CDR2 SQIVND, per germline (reference sequence). The V segment lost 7 bases and the J segment 7 bases; nucleotides outside the gene matches: 8.